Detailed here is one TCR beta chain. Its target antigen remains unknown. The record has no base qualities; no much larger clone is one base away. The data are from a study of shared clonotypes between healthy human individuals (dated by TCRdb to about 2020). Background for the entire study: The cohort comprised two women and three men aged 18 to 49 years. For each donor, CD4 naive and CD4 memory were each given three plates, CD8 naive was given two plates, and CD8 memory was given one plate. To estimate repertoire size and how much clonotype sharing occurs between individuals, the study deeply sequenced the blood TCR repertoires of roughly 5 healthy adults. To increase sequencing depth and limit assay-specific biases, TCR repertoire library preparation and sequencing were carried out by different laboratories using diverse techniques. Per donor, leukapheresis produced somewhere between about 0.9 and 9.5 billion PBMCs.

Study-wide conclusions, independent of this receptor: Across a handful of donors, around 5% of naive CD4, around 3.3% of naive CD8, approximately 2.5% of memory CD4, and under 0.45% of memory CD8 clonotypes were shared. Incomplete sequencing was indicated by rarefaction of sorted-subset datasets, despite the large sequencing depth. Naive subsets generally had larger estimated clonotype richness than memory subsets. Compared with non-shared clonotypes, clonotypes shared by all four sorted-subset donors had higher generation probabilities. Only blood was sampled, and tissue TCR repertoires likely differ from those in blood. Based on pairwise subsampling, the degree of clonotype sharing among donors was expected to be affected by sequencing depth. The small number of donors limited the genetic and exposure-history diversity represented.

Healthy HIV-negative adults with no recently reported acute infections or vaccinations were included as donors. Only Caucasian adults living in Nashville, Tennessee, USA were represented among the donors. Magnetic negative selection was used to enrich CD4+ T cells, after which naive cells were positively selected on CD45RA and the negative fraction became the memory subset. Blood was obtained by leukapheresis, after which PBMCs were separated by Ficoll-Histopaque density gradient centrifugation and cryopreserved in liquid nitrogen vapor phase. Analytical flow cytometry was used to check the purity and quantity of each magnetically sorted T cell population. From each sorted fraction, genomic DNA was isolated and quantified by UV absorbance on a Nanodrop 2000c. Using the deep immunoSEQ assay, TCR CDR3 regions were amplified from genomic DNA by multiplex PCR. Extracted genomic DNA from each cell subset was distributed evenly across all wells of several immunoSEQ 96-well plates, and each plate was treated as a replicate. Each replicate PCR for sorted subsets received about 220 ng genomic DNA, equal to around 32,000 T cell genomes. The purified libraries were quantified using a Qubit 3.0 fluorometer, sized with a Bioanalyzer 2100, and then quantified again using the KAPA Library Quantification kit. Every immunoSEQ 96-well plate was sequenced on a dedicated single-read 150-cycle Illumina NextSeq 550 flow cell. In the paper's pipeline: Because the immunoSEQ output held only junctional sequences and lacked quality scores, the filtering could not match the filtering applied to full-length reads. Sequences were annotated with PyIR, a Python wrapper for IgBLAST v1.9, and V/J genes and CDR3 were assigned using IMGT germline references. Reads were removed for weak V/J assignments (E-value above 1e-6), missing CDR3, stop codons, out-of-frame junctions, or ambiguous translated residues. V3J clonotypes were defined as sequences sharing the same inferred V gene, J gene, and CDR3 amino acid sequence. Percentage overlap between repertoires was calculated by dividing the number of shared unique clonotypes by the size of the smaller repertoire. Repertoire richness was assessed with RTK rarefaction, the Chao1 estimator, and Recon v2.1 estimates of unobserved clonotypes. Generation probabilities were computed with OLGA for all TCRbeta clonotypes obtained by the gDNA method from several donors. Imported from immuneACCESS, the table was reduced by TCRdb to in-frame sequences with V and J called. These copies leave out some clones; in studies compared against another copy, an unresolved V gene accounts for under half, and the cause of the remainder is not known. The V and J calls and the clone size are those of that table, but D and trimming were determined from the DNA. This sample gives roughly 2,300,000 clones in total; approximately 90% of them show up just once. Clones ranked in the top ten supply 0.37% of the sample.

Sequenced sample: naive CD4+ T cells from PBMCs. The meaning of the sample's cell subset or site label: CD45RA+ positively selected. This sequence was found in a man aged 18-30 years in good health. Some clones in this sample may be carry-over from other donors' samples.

The DNA sequence is as follows: TGCAGCGTTTCCTTCCGGGGCAATGAGCAGTTCTTC. The resulting protein is CSVSFRGNEQFF. Recombination connected TRBV29-1 to TRBJ2-1, and TRBD2 may be the D gene, going by 5 matching bases. The CDR3 holds 12 amino acids from the cysteine to the phenylalanine. The CDR3 DNA has 36 bases and is translated from base 1. The germline V gene encodes CDR1 SQVTM and CDR2 ANQGSEA. V is clipped by 5 bases and J by 6 bases, and the sequence between their germline boundaries is 11 bases long.